These T cell receptor beta chains were read from a single sample in a study of T cell responses to AZD1222 COVID-19 vaccine. TCRdb keeps only in-frame clones here, not all; method: immunoSEQ multiplex PCR. The sample has about 110,000 clones; around 89% are singletons. The sample in question was peripheral blood, obtained on day 0 of AZD1222 vaccination. The source of these receptors is an adult in good health. Each CDR3 is given with its conserved first and last residue. Each record gives: D gene, J gene, clone size, V gene, CDR3 DNA, CDR3 protein. The D gene is left open where the match is weak. Clone size is shown for a subset of rows, as once, few, many or a class of expanded clone.

TRBD1,TRBJ1-6,-,TRBV27,TGTGCCAGCAGTTTGCAAATGACAGGGGCGCCTTCACCCCTCCACTTT,CASSLQMTGAPSPLHF
-,TRBJ2-3,-,TRBV7-8,TGTGCCAGCAGCTTCGGGACTTGGAAGTATTTT,CASSFGTWKYF
-,TRBJ1-2,once,TRBV14,TGTGCCAGCAGTGGACAGTTCTATGGCTACACCTTC,CASSGQFYGYTF
-,TRBJ1-3,-,TRBV19,TGTGCCAGTAGTATACTCTTTGCCGCGTCAGGGGCATCTGGAAACACCATATATTTT,CASSILFAASGASGNTIYF
TRBD1,TRBJ1-2,-,TRBV4-1,TGCGCCAGCAGCACCAAGCGGGGGACAGCGAGGGGCTACACCTTC,CASSTKRGTARGYTF
-,TRBJ2-7,-,TRBV29-1,TGCAGCGTTGAAGGCGGGCCCCCGAGGGAGCAGTACTTC,CSVEGGPPREQYF
-,TRBJ2-5,-,TRBV27,TGTGCCAGCAGTACATCCTACAGGCAAGAGACCCAGTACTTC,CASSTSYRQETQYF
-,TRBJ1-1,-,TRBV2,TGTGCCAGCATTCAGGGTGGCACTGAAGCTTTCTTT,CASIQGGTEAFF
-,TRBJ2-1,-,TRBV7-2,TGTGCCAGCAGCCGGACATTGGGAGCCTACAATGAGCAGTTCTTC,CASSRTLGAYNEQFF
-,TRBJ1-2,-,TRBV6-5,TGTGCCAGCAGACCCTCCGGGACACGTTCAGGCTACACCTTC,CASRPSGTRSGYTF
-,TRBJ1-1,-,TRBV5-8,TGTGCCAGCAGCTGGGGGAGTTGGAACACTGAAGCTTTCTTT,CASSWGSWNTEAFF
-,TRBJ1-1,-,TRBV28,TGTGCCAGCAGAGTACCCAACAAGAACATTGAAGCTTTCTTT,CASRVPNKNIEAFF
-,TRBJ2-7,-,TRBV3-1/TRBV3-2,TGTGCCAGCAGCCAAGGTATAAGTAGCTCCTACGAGCAGTACTTC,CASSQGISSSYEQYF
TRBD1,TRBJ2-7,-,TRBV27,TGTGCCAGCAGTCACGGGACAGCCTACGAGCAGTACTTC,CASSHGTAYEQYF
-,TRBJ1-1,-,TRBV30,TGTGCCTGGAGTGTCCCAGGGGTGAACACTGAAGCTTTCTTT,CAWSVPGVNTEAFF
-,TRBJ1-4,-,TRBV5-4,TGTGCCAGCAGCTTGCTCAGGGATGGGGATGAAAAACTGTTTTTT,CASSLLRDGDEKLFF
-,TRBJ1-5,once,TRBV7-9,TGTGCCAGCAGCTTAGCGTATCGCAGGGAGGATCAGCCCCAGCATTTT,CASSLAYRREDQPQHF
-,TRBJ1-3,-,TRBV12-3/TRBV12-4,TGTGCCAGCACCCCGGCCCTTGGAAACACCATATATTTT,CASTPALGNTIYF
TRBD2,TRBJ2-2,-,TRBV5-1,TGCGCCAGCAGCTCTACACTAGCGGGAACCTCGAACACCGGGGAGCTGTTTTTT,CASSSTLAGTSNTGELFF
TRBD1,TRBJ1-1,-,TRBV19,TGTGCCAGTAGACAGGGGGCCACTGAAGCTTTCTTT,CASRQGATEAFF
-,TRBJ1-1,-,TRBV30,TGTGCCTGGAGCCTGGGGGGGGCCACTGAAGCTTTCTTT,CAWSLGGATEAFF
-,TRBJ1-3,-,TRBV6-1,TGTGCCAGCAGTGACGGAAACACCATATATTTT,CASSDGNTIYF
-,TRBJ1-2,-,TRBV2,TGTGCCAGCAGCCGAGGGGATGGCTACACCTTC,CASSRGDGYTF
TRBD1,TRBJ2-7,-,TRBV5-1,TGCGCCAGCACCACCCGGGACAGGGGGGACGAGCAGTACTTC,CASTTRDRGDEQYF
-,TRBJ2-3,-,TRBV28,TGTGCCAGCATGGCGACGATTCCCACAGATACGCAGTATTTT,CASMATIPTDTQYF
TRBD2,TRBJ2-1,once,TRBV6-2/TRBV6-3,TGTGCCAGCAGTTTTGATGCGTGGGGGGGCTCCTACAATGAGCAGTTCTTC,CASSFDAWGGSYNEQFF
-,TRBJ2-1,-,TRBV5-8,TGTGCCAGCAGCTTAGTAGGACAGCTCCTTAAGGGTGAGCAGTTCTTC,CASSLVGQLLKGEQFF
-,TRBJ1-3,-,TRBV19,TGTGCCAGTAGTATAAGTGAATACTCTGGAAACACCATATATTTT,CASSISEYSGNTIYF
-,TRBJ1-3,-,TRBV5-1,TGCGCCAGCAGCTTCGGGGACGGAAACACCATATATTTT,CASSFGDGNTIYF
-,TRBJ1-1,-,TRBV5-1,TGCGCCAGCAGCTTGGATGGAGGGTCGACCACTGAAGCTTTCTTT,CASSLDGGSTTEAFF
-,TRBJ1-6,-,TRBV30,TGTGCCTGGAGGACCAGACAGGCCCCGGGTTCACCCCTCCACTTT,CAWRTRQAPGSPLHF
-,TRBJ1-2,-,TRBV19,TGTGCCAGTAGTTACTTGGGACACCTCGGCTACACCTTC,CASSYLGHLGYTF
-,TRBJ1-6,-,TRBV28,TGTGCCAGCAGCTCGGAAAGTTCACCCCTCCACTTT,CASSSESSPLHF
TRBD1,TRBJ1-2,few,TRBV6-5,TGTGCCAGCAGGGGACAGGGAAGCTATGGCTACACCTTC,CASRGQGSYGYTF
-,TRBJ1-3,-,TRBV6-5,TGTGCCAGCAGTTACTCGAAATTCTCTGGAAACACCATATATTTT,CASSYSKFSGNTIYF